Listed below are T cell receptor beta chains from one sample, sequenced in a study of CD8 T cells in Susac syndrome. TCRdb redid the calling of the immunoSEQ multiplex PCR reads with MiXCR, one entry per CDR3 protein. This table has 330,000 or so distinct CDR3 sequences, over 75% appearing once. The sample taken for sequencing was CD8+ T cells from PBMCs. The receptors were sampled from a human donor with multiple sclerosis. The CDR3 runs from the conserved cysteine through the conserved F or W. Each record gives: V gene, clone size, J gene, D gene, CDR3 DNA, CDR3 protein. A D gene is named only where the DNA matches it firmly. The size field is filled for only some rows; it gives once, few, many or a size class.

V: TRBV24-1
size: .
J: TRBJ2-1
D: .
DNA: TGTGCCACCAGTGATCCCGGGAGTGGGAGTGAGCAGTTCTTC
CDR3: CATSDPGSGSEQFF

V: TRBV10-3
size: .
J: TRBJ1-3
D: TRBD1
DNA: TGTGCCATCAGTGGAGGGGGCGACAGTCTCTCTGGAAACACCATATATTTT
CDR3: CAISGGGDSLSGNTIYF

V: TRBV11-2
size: .
J: TRBJ2-6
D: .
DNA: TGTGCCAGCAGCTCCTGGGGCCCGCGGGTCGGTGGCAACGTCCTGACTTTC
CDR3: CASSSWGPRVGGNVLTF

V: TRBV5-1
size: .
J: TRBJ2-1
D: .
DNA: TGCGCCAGCAGCTTGGGTACGGAAGACAAGGGTGGATCCTACAATGAGCAGTTCTTC
CDR3: CASSLGTEDKGGSYNEQFF

V: TRBV19
size: .
J: TRBJ1-4
D: .
DNA: TGTGCCAGTAGTATACGGTCGGCTGCTAATGAAAAACTGTTTTTT
CDR3: CASSIRSAANEKLFF

V: TRBV27
size: few
J: TRBJ2-7
D: TRBD1
DNA: TGTGCCAGCAGTTTAGACAGGGGCTCCTACGAGCAGTACTTC
CDR3: CASSLDRGSYEQYF

V: TRBV20-1
size: .
J: TRBJ2-1
D: .
DNA: TGCAGTGCTAGAGATGAGAACTCGTGGGGCGATGAGCAGTTCTTC
CDR3: CSARDENSWGDEQFF

V: TRBV27
size: .
J: TRBJ2-1
D: TRBD2
DNA: TGTGCCAGCAGTCCGCTCGGACTAGCGGGAGGGGTTGAGCAGTTCTTC
CDR3: CASSPLGLAGGVEQFF

V: TRBV5-6
size: .
J: TRBJ2-7
D: .
DNA: TGTGCCAGCAGTTTCCGGGACGGCATTTACGAGCAGTACTTC
CDR3: CASSFRDGIYEQYF

V: TRBV25-1
size: .
J: TRBJ2-7
D: .
DNA: TGTGCCAGCAGAAAGGACGCGGACTACGAGCAGTACTTC
CDR3: CASRKDADYEQYF

V: TRBV5-4
size: .
J: TRBJ1-2
D: .
DNA: TGTGCCAGCAGCTTACCGGGGGGCGCGGGCTACACCTTC
CDR3: CASSLPGGAGYTF

V: TRBV28
size: .
J: TRBJ2-1
D: .
DNA: TGTGCCAGCAGCAGGGGACCCTACAATGAGCAGTTCTTC
CDR3: CASSRGPYNEQFF

V: TRBV2
size: .
J: TRBJ2-7
D: .
DNA: TGTGCCAGCAGCGTTAGCGGTCTTCTCTCCTACGAGCAGTACTTC
CDR3: CASSVSGLLSYEQYF

V: TRBV2
size: .
J: TRBJ1-5
D: .
DNA: TGTGCCAGCAGCACACCCGGGAGTCAGCCCCAGCATTTT
CDR3: CASSTPGSQPQHF

V: TRBV6-5
size: .
J: TRBJ1-1
D: .
DNA: TGTGCCAGCAGTTATTCCCCCCGGACTGAAGCTTTCTTT
CDR3: CASSYSPRTEAFF

V: TRBV7-2
size: .
J: TRBJ2-1
D: .
DNA: TGTGCCAGCAGCCTACATCTGGGTGGGGTAGAGGGAGTCAATGAGCAGTTCTTC
CDR3: CASSLHLGGVEGVNEQFF

V: TRBV4-3
size: few
J: TRBJ2-2
D: .
DNA: TGCGCCAGCAGCCAAGATCACAGGACGGTGAACACCGGGGAGCTGTTTTTT
CDR3: CASSQDHRTVNTGELFF

V: TRBV21-1
size: .
J: TRBJ2-7
D: .
DNA: TGTGCCAGCAGCTCAGTGCGGGGCAGGGGTGAGCAGTACTTC
CDR3: CASSSVRGRGEQYF

V: TRBV23-1
size: .
J: TRBJ2-2
D: TRBD2
DNA: TGCGCCAGCAGTCCAAGGGTACTAGCGTTGTCCAACACCGGGGAGCTGTTTTTT
CDR3: CASSPRVLALSNTGELFF

V: TRBV27
size: .
J: TRBJ2-7
D: TRBD2
DNA: TGTGCCAGCAGTTTAATTCCCAGCGGGAGGGCCGGCTACGAGCAGTACTTC
CDR3: CASSLIPSGRAGYEQYF